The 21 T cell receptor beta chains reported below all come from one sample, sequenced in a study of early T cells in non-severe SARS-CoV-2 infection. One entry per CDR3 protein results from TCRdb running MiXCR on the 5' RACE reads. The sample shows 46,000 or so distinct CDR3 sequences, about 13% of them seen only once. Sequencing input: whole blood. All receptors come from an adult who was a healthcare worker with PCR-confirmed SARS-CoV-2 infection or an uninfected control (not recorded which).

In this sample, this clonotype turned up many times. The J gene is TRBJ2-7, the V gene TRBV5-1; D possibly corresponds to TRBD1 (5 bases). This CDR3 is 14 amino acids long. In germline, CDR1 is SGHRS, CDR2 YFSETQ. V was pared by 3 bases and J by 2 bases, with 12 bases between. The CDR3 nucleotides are TGCGCCAGCAGCTACCACAGGAGCCCCTACGAGCAGTACTTC. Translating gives CASSYHRSPYEQYF.

In DNA, the CDR3 is TGCGCCAGCAGCCCCCTCGTAGGACAGGAGATTATCTACGAGCAGTACTTC. This gives the protein CASSPLVGQEIIYEQYF. The rearrangement joins TRBV5-1 to TRBJ2-7; 7 nucleotides line up with TRBD1. V shed 4 bases, J shed 3 bases, and the junction held 16 bases outside the gene matches. The germline gives CDR1 SGHRS, CDR2 YFSETQ. The CDR3 covers 17 residues.

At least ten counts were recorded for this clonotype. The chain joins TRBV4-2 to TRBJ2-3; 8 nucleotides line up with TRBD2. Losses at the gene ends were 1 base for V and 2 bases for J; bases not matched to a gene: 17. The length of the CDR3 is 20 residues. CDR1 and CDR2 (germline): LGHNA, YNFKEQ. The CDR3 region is CASSQGAGARSRINTDTQYF. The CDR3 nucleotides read TGTGCCAGCAGCCAAGGAGCGGGGGCCCGATCACGAATTAACACAGATACGCAGTATTTT.

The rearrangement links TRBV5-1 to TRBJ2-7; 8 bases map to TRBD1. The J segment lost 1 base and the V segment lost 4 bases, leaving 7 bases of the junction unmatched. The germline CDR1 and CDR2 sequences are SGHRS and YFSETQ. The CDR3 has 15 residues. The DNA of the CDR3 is TGCGCCAGCAGCGCGAAGGACAGGGCATCCTACGAGCAGTACTTC. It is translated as CASSAKDRASYEQYF.

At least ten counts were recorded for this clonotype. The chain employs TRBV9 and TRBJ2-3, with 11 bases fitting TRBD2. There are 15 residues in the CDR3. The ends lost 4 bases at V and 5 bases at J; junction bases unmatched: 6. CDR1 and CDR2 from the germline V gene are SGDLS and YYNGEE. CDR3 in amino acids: CASSNLLAGVDTQYF. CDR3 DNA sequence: TGTGCCAGCAGCAACCTACTAGCGGGAGTAGATACGCAGTATTTT. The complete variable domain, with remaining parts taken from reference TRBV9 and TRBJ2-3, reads DSGVTQTPKHLITATGQRVTLRCSPRSGDLSVYWYQQSLDQGLQFLIQYYNGEERAKGNILERFSAQQFPDLHSELNLSSLELGDSALYFCASSNLLAGVDTQYFGPGTRLTVL.

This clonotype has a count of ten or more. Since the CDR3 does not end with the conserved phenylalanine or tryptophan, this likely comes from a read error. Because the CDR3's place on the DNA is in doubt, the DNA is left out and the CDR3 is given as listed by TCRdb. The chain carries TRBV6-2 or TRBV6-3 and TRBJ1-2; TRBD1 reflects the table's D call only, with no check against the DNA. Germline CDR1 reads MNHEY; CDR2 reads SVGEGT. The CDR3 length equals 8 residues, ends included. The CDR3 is CARAGRIY.

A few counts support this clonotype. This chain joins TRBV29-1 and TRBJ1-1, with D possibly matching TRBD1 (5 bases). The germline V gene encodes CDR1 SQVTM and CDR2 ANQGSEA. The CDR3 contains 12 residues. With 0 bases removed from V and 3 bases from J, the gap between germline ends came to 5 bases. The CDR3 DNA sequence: TGCAGCGTTGAAGAAGGGGACACTGAAGCTTTCTTT. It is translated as CSVEEGDTEAFF.

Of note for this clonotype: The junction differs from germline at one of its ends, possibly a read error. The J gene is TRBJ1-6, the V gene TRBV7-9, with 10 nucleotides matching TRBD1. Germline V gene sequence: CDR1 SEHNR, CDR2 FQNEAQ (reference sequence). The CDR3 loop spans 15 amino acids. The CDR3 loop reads CASRAGQGYTSPLHF. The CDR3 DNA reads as TGTGCCAGCAGGGCGGGACAGGGGTATACTTCACCCCTCCACTTT.

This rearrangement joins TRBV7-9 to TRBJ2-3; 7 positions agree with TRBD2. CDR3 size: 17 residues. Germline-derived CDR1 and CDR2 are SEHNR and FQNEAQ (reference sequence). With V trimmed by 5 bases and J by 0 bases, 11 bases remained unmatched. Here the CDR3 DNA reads TGTGCCAGCAGCCCGCGAGCAAGCGGGGCGAGCACAGATACGCAGTATTTT. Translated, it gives CASSPRASGASTDTQYF.

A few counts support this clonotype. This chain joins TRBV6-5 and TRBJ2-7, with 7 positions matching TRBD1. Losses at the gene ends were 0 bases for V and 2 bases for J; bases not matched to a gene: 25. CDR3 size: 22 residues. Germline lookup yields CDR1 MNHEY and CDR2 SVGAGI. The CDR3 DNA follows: TGTGCCAGCAGTTACTCGAATTCTTTTGTCTTTGGCTCCGGGACAGAAGCCTACGAGCAGTACTTC. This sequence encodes CASSYSNSFVFGSGTEAYEQYF.

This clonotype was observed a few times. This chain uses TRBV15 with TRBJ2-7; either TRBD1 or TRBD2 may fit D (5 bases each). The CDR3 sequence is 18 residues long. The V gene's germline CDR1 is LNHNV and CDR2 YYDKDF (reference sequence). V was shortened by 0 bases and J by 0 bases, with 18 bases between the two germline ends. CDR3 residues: CATSRDLSGGWSSYEQYF. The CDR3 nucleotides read TGTGCCACCAGCAGAGATCTTAGTGGGGGTTGGAGCTCCTACGAGCAGTACTTC.

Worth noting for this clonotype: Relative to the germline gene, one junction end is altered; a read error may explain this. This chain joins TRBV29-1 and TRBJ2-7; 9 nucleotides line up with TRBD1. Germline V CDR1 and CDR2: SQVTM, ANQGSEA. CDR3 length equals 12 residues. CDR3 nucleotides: TGCAGCGCTGAAGGGACAGGGACCGAGCAGTACTTC. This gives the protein CSAEGTGTEQYF.

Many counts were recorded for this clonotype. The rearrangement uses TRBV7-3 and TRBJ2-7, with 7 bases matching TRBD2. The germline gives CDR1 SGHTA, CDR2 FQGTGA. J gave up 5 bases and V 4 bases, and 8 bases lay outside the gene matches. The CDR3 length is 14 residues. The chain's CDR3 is CASSSLGRAHEQYF. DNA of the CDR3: TGTGCCAGCAGCTCTCTAGGGAGGGCCCACGAGCAGTACTTC.

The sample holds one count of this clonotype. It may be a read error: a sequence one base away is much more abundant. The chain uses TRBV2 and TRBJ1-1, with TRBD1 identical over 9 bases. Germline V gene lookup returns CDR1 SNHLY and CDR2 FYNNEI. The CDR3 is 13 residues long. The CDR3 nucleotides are TGTGCCATCTACAGGGGGCAGAGCACTGAATCTTTCTTT. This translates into CAIYRGQSTESFF.

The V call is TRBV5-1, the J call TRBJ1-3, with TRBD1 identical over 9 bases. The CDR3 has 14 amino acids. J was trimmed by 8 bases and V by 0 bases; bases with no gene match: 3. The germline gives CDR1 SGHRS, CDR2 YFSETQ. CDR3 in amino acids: CASSLDRGRDTIYF. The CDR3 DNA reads TGCGCCAGCAGCTTGGACAGGGGGCGAGACACCATATATTTT.

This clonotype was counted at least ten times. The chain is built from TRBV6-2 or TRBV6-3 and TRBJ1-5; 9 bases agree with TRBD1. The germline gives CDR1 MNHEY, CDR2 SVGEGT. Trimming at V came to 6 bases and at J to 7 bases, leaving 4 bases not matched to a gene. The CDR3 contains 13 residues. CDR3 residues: CASRKTGGQPQHF. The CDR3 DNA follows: TGTGCCAGCAGGAAAACAGGGGGCCAGCCCCAGCATTTT.

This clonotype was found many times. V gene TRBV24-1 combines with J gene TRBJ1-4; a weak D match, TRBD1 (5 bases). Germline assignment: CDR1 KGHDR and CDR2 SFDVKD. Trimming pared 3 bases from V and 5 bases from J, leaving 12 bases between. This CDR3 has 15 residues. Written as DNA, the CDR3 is TGTGCCACCAGTGATCCCCGGGACGGCAATGAAAAACTGTTTTTT. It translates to CATSDPRDGNEKLFF.

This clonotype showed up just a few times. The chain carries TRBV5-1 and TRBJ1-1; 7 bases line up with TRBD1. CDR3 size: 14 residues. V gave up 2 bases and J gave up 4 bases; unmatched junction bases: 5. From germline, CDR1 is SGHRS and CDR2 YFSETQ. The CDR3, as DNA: TGCGCCAGCAGCTTTGAGACAGGGAGCACTGAAGCTTTCTTT. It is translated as CASSFETGSTEAFF.

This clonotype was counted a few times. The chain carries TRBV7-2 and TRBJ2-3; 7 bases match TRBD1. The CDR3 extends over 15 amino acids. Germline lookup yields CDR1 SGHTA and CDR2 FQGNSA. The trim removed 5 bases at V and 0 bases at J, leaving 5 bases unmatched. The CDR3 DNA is TGTGCCAGCAGCCCCCGGGACAGAAGCACAGATACGCAGTATTTT. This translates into CASSPRDRSTDTQYF.

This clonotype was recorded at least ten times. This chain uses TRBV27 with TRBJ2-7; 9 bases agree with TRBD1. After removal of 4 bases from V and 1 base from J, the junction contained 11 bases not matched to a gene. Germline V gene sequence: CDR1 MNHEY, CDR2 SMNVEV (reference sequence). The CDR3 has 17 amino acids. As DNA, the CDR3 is TGTGCCAGCAGTTATCTCACCACAGGGGGCCATTCCTACGAGCAGTACTTC. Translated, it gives CASSYLTTGGHSYEQYF.

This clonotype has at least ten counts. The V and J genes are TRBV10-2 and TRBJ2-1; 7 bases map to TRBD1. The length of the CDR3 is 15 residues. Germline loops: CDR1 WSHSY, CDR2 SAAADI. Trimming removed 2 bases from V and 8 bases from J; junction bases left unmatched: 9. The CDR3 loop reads CASSEKGAALYEQFF. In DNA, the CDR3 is TGCGCCAGCAGTGAGAAGGGGGCGGCTTTGTATGAGCAGTTCTTC.